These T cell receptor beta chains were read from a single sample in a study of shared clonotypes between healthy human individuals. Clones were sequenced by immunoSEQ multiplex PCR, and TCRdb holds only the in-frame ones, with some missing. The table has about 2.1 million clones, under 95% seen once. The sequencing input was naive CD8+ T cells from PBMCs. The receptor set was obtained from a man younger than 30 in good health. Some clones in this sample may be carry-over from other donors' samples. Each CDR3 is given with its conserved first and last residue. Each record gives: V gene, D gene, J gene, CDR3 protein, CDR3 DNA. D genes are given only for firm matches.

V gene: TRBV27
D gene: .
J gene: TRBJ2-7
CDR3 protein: CASSSNPPYEQYF
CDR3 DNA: TGTGCCAGCAGTTCCAACCCCCCCTACGAGCAGTACTTC

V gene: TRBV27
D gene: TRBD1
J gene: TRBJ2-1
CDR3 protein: CASAPLRDRGPSYNEQFF
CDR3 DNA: TGTGCCAGCGCACCCCTCCGGGACAGGGGTCCCTCCTACAATGAGCAGTTCTTC

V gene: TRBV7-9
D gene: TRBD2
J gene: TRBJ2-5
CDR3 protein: CASSLVATSGQETQYF
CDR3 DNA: TGTGCCAGCAGCTTAGTGGCGACTAGCGGCCAAGAGACCCAGTACTTC

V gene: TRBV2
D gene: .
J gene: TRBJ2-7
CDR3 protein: CASSEGGRQTYEQYF
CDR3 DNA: TGTGCCAGCAGTGAAGGGGGTCGACAGACCTACGAGCAGTACTTC

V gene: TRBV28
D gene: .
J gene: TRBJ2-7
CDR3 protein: CASSHDRPSTYEQYF
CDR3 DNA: TGTGCCAGCAGTCACGACAGGCCTTCAACCTACGAGCAGTACTTC

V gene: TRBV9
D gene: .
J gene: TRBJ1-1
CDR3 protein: CASSNSGRGTEAFF
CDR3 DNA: TGTGCCAGCAGTAATTCAGGGAGGGGCACTGAAGCTTTCTTT

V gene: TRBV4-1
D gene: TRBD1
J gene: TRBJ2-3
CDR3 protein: CASSHRDRGYTQYF
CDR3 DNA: TGCGCCAGCAGCCACCGGGACAGGGGATATACGCAGTATTTT

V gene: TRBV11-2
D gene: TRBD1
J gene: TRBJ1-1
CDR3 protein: CASSWTGDTEAFF
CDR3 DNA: TGTGCCAGCAGCTGGACAGGGGACACTGAAGCTTTCTTT

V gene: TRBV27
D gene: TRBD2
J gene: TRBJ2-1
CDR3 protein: CASSLSGTSGYNEQFF
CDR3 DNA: TGTGCCAGCAGTTTATCGGGGACTAGCGGCTACAATGAGCAGTTCTTC

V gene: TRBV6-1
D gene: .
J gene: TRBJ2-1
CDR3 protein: CASSEPGLNYDEQFF
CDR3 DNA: TGTGCCAGCAGTGAACCGGGACTGAATTACGATGAGCAGTTCTTC

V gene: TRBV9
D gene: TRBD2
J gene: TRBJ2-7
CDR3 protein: CASSVGTSGFYEQYF
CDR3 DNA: TGTGCCAGCAGCGTAGGGACTAGCGGCTTCTACGAGCAGTACTTC

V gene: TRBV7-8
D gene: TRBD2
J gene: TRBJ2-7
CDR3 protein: CASSPAPPPRLAGGFEQYF
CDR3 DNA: TGTGCCAGCAGCCCCGCACCCCCTCCGAGACTAGCGGGGGGGTTCGAGCAGTACTTC